These T cell receptor beta chains were read from a single sample in a study of T cells after posttransplantation cyclophosphamide. Sequenced by immunoSEQ multiplex PCR; TCRdb stores in-frame clones only, minus some. Captured here are tens of thousands of clones, none seen once; the top ten comprise roughly 2.1%. The sample taken for sequencing was PBMCs. The receptors shown here come from a man aged 40-50 years in good health, CMV-negative, and a related stem cell transplant donor. CDR3s include the opening cysteine and the closing phenylalanine or tryptophan. Fields, in order: V gene, J gene, clone size, D gene, CDR3 protein, CDR3 DNA. The D gene is left open where the match is weak. Size is omitted from some rows. Given values are once, few, many or a class for expanded clones.

V: TRBV5-6; J: TRBJ1-5; size: many; D: -; CDR3: CASSSSKGRVSNQPQHF; DNA: TGTGCCAGCAGCTCCTCGAAAGGGAGGGTGAGCAATCAGCCCCAGCATTTT
V: TRBV6-6; J: TRBJ1-1; size: many; D: -; CDR3: CASSYSPVGGDTEAFF; DNA: TGTGCCAGCAGTTACTCTCCCGTCGGGGGGGACACTGAAGCTTTCTTT
V: TRBV7-2; J: TRBJ2-1; size: many; D: TRBD2; CDR3: CASSLGTSEQFF; DNA: TGTGCCAGCAGCTTAGGGACTAGTGAGCAGTTCTTC
V: TRBV6-4; J: TRBJ2-3; size: many; D: TRBD2; CDR3: CASSDSTSGSTDTQYF; DNA: TGTGCCAGCAGTGACTCGACTAGCGGGAGCACAGATACGCAGTATTTT
V: TRBV6-5; J: TRBJ1-1; size: many; D: -; CDR3: CASSSGGAIEAFF; DNA: TGTGCCAGCAGTTCCGGTGGGGCCATTGAAGCTTTCTTT
V: TRBV18; J: TRBJ1-1; size: many; D: -; CDR3: CASSPLGQNTEAFF; DNA: TGTGCCAGCTCACCACTCGGTCAGAACACTGAAGCTTTCTTT
V: TRBV5-1; J: TRBJ1-1; size: many; D: -; CDR3: CASRWSNTEAFF; DNA: TGCGCCAGCAGGTGGAGTAACACTGAAGCTTTCTTT
V: TRBV6-5; J: TRBJ1-1; size: many; D: -; CDR3: CASKERQDNTEAFF; DNA: TGTGCCAGCAAAGAAAGACAGGACAACACTGAAGCTTTCTTT
V: TRBV5-1; J: TRBJ2-3; size: many; D: TRBD2; CDR3: CASGREVADTQYF; DNA: TGCGCCAGCGGGCGGGAGGTCGCAGATACGCAGTATTTT
V: TRBV6-6; J: TRBJ2-5; size: many; D: -; CDR3: CASSQGRETQYF; DNA: TGTGCCAGCAGTCAGGGTCGGGAGACCCAGTACTTC
V: TRBV5-1; J: TRBJ1-2; size: many; D: -; CDR3: CASRSDDTNYGYTF; DNA: TGCGCCAGCAGATCAGATGATACTAACTATGGCTACACCTTC
V: TRBV4-2; J: TRBJ2-3; size: -; D: TRBD1; CDR3: CASSQDPGQRSTDTQYF; DNA: TGTGCCAGCAGCCAAGATCCGGGACAGAGAAGCACAGATACGCAGTATTTT
V: TRBV29-1; J: TRBJ2-3; size: few; D: -; CDR3: CSVRGKADTQYF; DNA: TGCAGCGTTCGGGGGAAGGCAGATACGCAGTATTTT
V: TRBV29-1; J: TRBJ2-7; size: many; D: TRBD1; CDR3: CSGGQGSNEQYF; DNA: TGCAGCGGGGGACAGGGGTCGAACGAGCAGTACTTC
V: TRBV5-4; J: TRBJ2-5; size: many; D: TRBD1; CDR3: CASSLGDREETQYF; DNA: TGTGCCAGCAGCTTGGGTGACAGGGAAGAGACCCAGTACTTC
V: TRBV9; J: TRBJ2-1; size: -; D: TRBD2; CDR3: CASTKGLAGDKQFF; DNA: TGTGCCAGCACCAAAGGACTAGCGGGAGACAAGCAGTTCTTC
V: TRBV19; J: TRBJ1-2; size: few; D: -; CDR3: CASSILGQGYGYTF; DNA: TGTGCCAGTAGTATTTTGGGTCAGGGCTATGGCTACACCTTC
V: TRBV19; J: TRBJ2-3; size: few; D: TRBD1; CDR3: CASSRQGLAAGRTDTQYF; DNA: TGTGCCAGTAGTAGACAGGGGTTAGCGGCGGGAAGGACAGATACGCAGTATTTT
V: TRBV21-1; J: TRBJ2-5; size: few; D: -; CDR3: CASSKLGTSVLGSSVPGEETQYF; DNA: TGTGCCAGCAGCAAGCTAGGGACTAGCGTTTTAGGTAGCAGCGTTCCCGGTGAAGAGACCCAGTACTTC
V: TRBV4-3; J: TRBJ1-1; size: many; D: -; CDR3: CASSARGGTEAFF; DNA: TGCGCCAGCAGCGCTCGGGGTGGCACTGAAGCTTTCTTT
V: TRBV27; J: TRBJ2-7; size: few; D: -; CDR3: CASGRDSYYEQYF; DNA: TGTGCCAGCGGCCGGGACTCCTACTACGAGCAGTACTTC
V: TRBV21-1; J: TRBJ1-2; size: -; D: -; CDR3: CASSKDRGRYGYTF; DNA: TGTGCCAGCAGCAAGGACAGGGGAAGGTATGGCTACACCTTC
V: TRBV5-4; J: TRBJ1-2; size: few; D: -; CDR3: CASSLLLTGIQNYGYTF; DNA: TGTGCCAGCAGCTTATTGCTCACAGGGATTCAGAACTATGGCTACACCTTC
V: TRBV15; J: TRBJ1-5; size: few; D: TRBD1; CDR3: CATSRDRQGAYSNQPQHF; DNA: TGTGCCACCAGCAGAGATCGACAGGGGGCCTATAGCAATCAGCCCCAGCATTTT
V: TRBV5-1; J: TRBJ2-5; size: few; D: TRBD2; CDR3: CASSPPSGPGETQYF; DNA: TGCGCCAGCAGCCCACCTAGCGGCCCGGGGGAGACCCAGTACTTC
V: TRBV10-3; J: TRBJ2-1; size: many; D: TRBD1; CDR3: CAIRDSSYNEQFF; DNA: TGTGCCATCCGGGACAGCTCCTACAATGAGCAGTTCTTC
V: TRBV6-1; J: TRBJ2-1; size: many; D: TRBD2; CDR3: CASSEWASGVYNEQFF; DNA: TGTGCCAGCAGTGAATGGGCTAGCGGGGTCTACAATGAGCAGTTCTTC
V: TRBV7-3; J: TRBJ2-1; size: many; D: -; CDR3: CASSLAGLSYNEQFF; DNA: TGTGCCAGCAGCTTGGCGGGGTTATCCTACAATGAGCAGTTCTTC
V: TRBV9; J: TRBJ1-6; size: many; D: -; CDR3: CASSEQQDNSPLHF; DNA: TGTGCCAGCAGCGAACAACAGGATAATTCACCCCTCCACTTT
V: TRBV6-6; J: TRBJ1-3; size: many; D: TRBD1; CDR3: CASSKTGTGKNTIYF; DNA: TGTGCCAGCAGCAAAACCGGGACAGGGAAAAACACCATATATTTT
V: TRBV6-1; J: TRBJ2-1; size: many; D: TRBD2; CDR3: CASSAALAGILEGLNEQFF; DNA: TGTGCCAGCAGTGCTGCGCTAGCGGGGATACTAGAGGGTCTCAATGAGCAGTTCTTC